This TCR beta chain derives from a study of persistence of HIV-infected CD4 T cells. For the study at large: CD4+ T cells responding to CMV or HIV-1 Gag were isolated. Median time on suppressive ART was about 8 years.

This was the immunoSEQ version 4 assay in survey mode. Here immunoSEQ multiplex PCR was the method, and the copy in TCRdb shows in-frame clones only, minus some. There are approximately 40,000 clones in the sample; approximately 80% occur only once, and 13% to 15% lies in the top ten. The CDR3 has 14 residues. CDR1 and CDR2 (germline): SGHRS, YFSETQ. With V trimmed by 6 bases and J by 6 bases, 9 bases remained unmatched. The stimulus was an HIV-1 Gag 15-mer peptide pool, 1 ug/peptide/mL. CD40L-negative CD69-negative CD45RO-high memory CD4+ T cells were sorted as populations depleted of antigen-responding cells. The study, taken as a whole, reports: Degenerate expanded CDR3beta sequences were enriched among CMV- and Gag-responding cells.

Concerning this clone itself: What it recognizes is unknown.

The V and J genes are TRBV5-1 and TRBJ2-1, with 7 bases fitting TRBD2. The material sequenced was CD4+ T cells sorted from PBMCs after roughly 18-hour stimulation, taken from a patient who received antiretroviral therapy. The sequence derives from an adult man with HIV who was CMV-seropositive. The CDR3 loop is CASTPGGPSNEQFF. For the CDR3, the DNA is TGCGCCAGCACTCCGGGAGGTCCGTCCAATGAGCAGTTCTTC.